Only a few counts were recorded for the clone carrying this TCR beta chain. In the original processing: Estimation of nucleated cell counts was performed using reference gene primer amplification. Libraries were prepared by immunoSEQ multiplex PCR; TCRdb keeps only in-frame clonotypes and omits some of them. The V and J calls and clone size are taken from that table; D and trimming were inferred from the DNA. The sample has some 160,000 clones, roughly 86% seen once; the top ten hold around 2.7%. The data were taken from a study of blood T cell repertoires in COVID-19. Study context: T cells, B-cell-depleted T cells, or PBMCs provided the cDNA or gDNA that served as material.

Followed longitudinally, the Seattle patients had been enrolled during active infection. V shed 2 bases and J 6 bases; nucleotides not matched to a gene: 7. This CDR3 region has 14 residues. CDR1 and CDR2 from the germline V gene are MNHEY and SMNVEV (reference sequence). The origin of this receptor is a woman aged 80 or older with COVID-19, enrolled during active disease. V and J are TRBV27 and TRBJ2-7, with 7 bases that match TRBD1. Sequencing used peripheral blood. Here the CDR3 reads CASSLLTGVSEQYF. CDR3 DNA: TGTGCCAGCAGTTTACTTACAGGGGTGAGCGAGCAGTACTTC.